The rows below give T cell receptor beta chains drawn from one sample of a study of vaccination effects on CD4 cells after COVID-19. What these receptors recognize is not known. Method: immunoSEQ multiplex PCR; TCRdb's copy keeps in-frame clones and lacks some. The data show 40,000 to 50,000 clones, 65% to 70% seen once. The sample here was CD4+ T cells from PBMCs cultured with a peptide pool, taken before COVID-19 vaccination. These receptors were collected from a human donor who had a prior SARS-CoV-2 infection. CDR3s include the opening cysteine and the closing phenylalanine or tryptophan. The order of the fields is V gene, clone size, D gene, J gene, CDR3 protein, CDR3 DNA. D genes are given only for firm matches. Rows give clone size only sometimes, using once, few, many, or a class for an expanded clone.

TRBV4-1	.	.	TRBJ2-2	CASSPSPTRVNTGELFF	TGCGCCAGCAGCCCGTCCCCCACTCGGGTTAACACCGGGGAGCTGTTTTTT
TRBV6-6	few	TRBD2	TRBJ2-5	CASSPVEGRGETQYF	TGTGCCAGCAGCCCCGTTGAGGGGCGGGGGGAGACCCAGTACTTC
TRBV25-1	.	TRBD1	TRBJ1-2	CASRRAGDSYGYTF	TGTGCCAGCAGGCGCGCAGGGGACAGTTATGGCTACACCTTC
TRBV2	.	.	TRBJ1-5	CASSRGGRSNQPQHF	TGTGCCAGCAGTCGTGGGGGTCGTAGCAATCAGCCCCAGCATTTT
TRBV11-3	.	.	TRBJ2-3	CASSLGTTDTQYF	TGTGCCAGCAGCTTAGGAACCACAGATACGCAGTATTTT
TRBV12-3/TRBV12-4	.	.	TRBJ1-1	CASSLYPGTEAFF	TGTGCCAGCAGTCTCTATCCGGGCACTGAAGCTTTCTTT
TRBV10-3	.	.	TRBJ2-7	CAISGVGGGSYEQYF	TGTGCCATCAGCGGAGTGGGGGGCGGGTCCTACGAGCAGTACTTC
TRBV14	.	.	TRBJ2-7	CASRQGPPVHSYEQYF	TGTGCCAGCAGACAAGGGCCGCCAGTTCACTCCTACGAGCAGTACTTC
TRBV2	.	TRBD2	TRBJ2-2	CASSEGPLSGGAFEVTGELFF	TGTGCCAGCAGTGAAGGCCCCCTTAGCGGGGGGGCCTTTGAGGTAACCGGGGAGCTGTTTTTT
TRBV29-1	few	.	TRBJ2-2	CSAGDTLNTGELFF	TGCAGCGCAGGGGACACACTGAACACCGGGGAGCTGTTTTTT
TRBV7-8	.	.	TRBJ2-7	CASSLAPGLYEQYF	TGTGCCAGCAGCTTAGCGCCCGGTCTTTACGAGCAGTACTTC
TRBV3-1/TRBV3-2	.	TRBD1	TRBJ1-3	CASSFRGTGGNTIYF	TGTGCCAGCAGCTTCAGGGGGACGGGAGGAAACACCATATATTTT
TRBV2	few	.	TRBJ1-6	CASSDPITLHF	TGTGCCAGCAGTGATCCCATCACCCTCCACTTT
TRBV6-5	.	TRBD2	TRBJ2-5	CASRGLAGGLGQYF	TGTGCCAGCAGGGGACTAGCGGGGGGGCTTGGCCAGTACTTC
TRBV3-1/TRBV3-2	once	TRBD1	TRBJ2-1	CASSQGQGASEQFF	TGTGCCAGCAGCCAGGGACAGGGGGCCAGTGAGCAGTTCTTC
TRBV9	.	TRBD1	TRBJ2-7	CASSPPGQRRDHEQYF	TGTGCCAGCAGCCCACCGGGACAGAGAAGAGACCACGAGCAGTACTTC
TRBV10-2	few	.	TRBJ1-6	CASSERGDSPLHF	TGCGCCAGCAGTGAGCGGGGGGATTCACCCCTCCACTTT
TRBV10-3	.	.	TRBJ2-3	CAISTLVGAGADTQYF	TGTGCCATCAGTACCCTCGTCGGGGCAGGGGCAGATACGCAGTATTTT
TRBV9	few	.	TRBJ2-7	CASSPRWDGGYEQYF	TGTGCCAGCAGCCCTCGTTGGGACGGGGGTTACGAGCAGTACTTC
TRBV5-1	.	TRBD2	TRBJ2-1	CASSFVAGAPYNEQFF	TGCGCCAGCAGCTTTGTAGCGGGGGCCCCGTACAATGAGCAGTTCTTC
TRBV28	.	.	TRBJ1-2	CASSRYGYTF	TGTGCCAGCAGTCGCTATGGCTACACCTTC
TRBV18	once	.	TRBJ1-5	CASSPRYSNQPQHF	TGTGCCAGCTCACCGAGATATAGCAATCAGCCCCAGCATTTT
TRBV11-2	few	.	TRBJ1-1	CASTWPGNTEAFF	TGTGCCAGCACGTGGCCTGGGAACACTGAAGCTTTCTTT
TRBV24-1	.	.	TRBJ2-3	CATNEGPSTDTQYF	TGTGCCACCAACGAGGGACCGTCCACAGATACGCAGTATTTT
TRBV11-3	few	TRBD2	TRBJ2-3	CASSLSLAGERYF	TGTGCCAGCAGCTTAAGTCTAGCGGGAGAAAGGTATTTT
TRBV7-7	once	.	TRBJ1-5	CASSPAPRYDSNQPQHF	TGTGCTAGCAGCCCTGCCCCCCGTTACGATAGCAATCAGCCCCAGCATTTT
TRBV7-2	once	.	TRBJ1-2	CASSRTGLFGYTF	TGTGCCAGCAGCCGAACAGGGTTGTTTGGCTACACCTTC
TRBV5-4	.	TRBD2	TRBJ2-5	CASSLGLAGQETQYF	TGTGCCAGCAGCTTGGGACTAGCGGGCCAAGAGACCCAGTACTTC
TRBV20-1	.	.	TRBJ1-1	CSASNRMNTEAFF	TGCAGTGCTAGTAACAGAATGAACACTGAAGCTTTCTTT
TRBV10-3	.	.	TRBJ1-4	CAISTGLAVDEKLFF	TGTGCCATCAGTACCGGCCTCGCCGTAGATGAAAAACTGTTTTTT
TRBV2	.	TRBD1	TRBJ1-6	CASSRQGRENSPLHF	TGTGCCAGCAGTCGACAGGGACGGGAGAATTCACCCCTCCACTTT
TRBV18	.	.	TRBJ1-1	CASSPSVGDTEAFF	TGTGCCAGCTCACCCTCGGTTGGGGACACTGAAGCTTTCTTT
TRBV4-1	.	TRBD1	TRBJ2-3	CASSQHTGTATDTQYF	TGCGCCAGCAGCCAGCATACCGGGACAGCCACAGATACGCAGTATTTT
TRBV6-5	.	TRBD1	TRBJ1-1	CASSLRGLNTEAFF	TGTGCCAGCAGCCTCAGGGGGCTAAACACTGAAGCTTTCTTT
TRBV30	.	.	TRBJ2-5	CAWNNPSRSPGGTQYF	TGTGCCTGGAACAATCCCTCTCGATCGCCCGGAGGGACCCAGTACTTC
TRBV19	.	TRBD1	TRBJ2-7	CASSRQGAYEQYF	TGTGCCAGTAGCCGACAGGGGGCATACGAGCAGTACTTC
TRBV14	.	.	TRBJ2-3	CASSPSVIHTDTQYF	TGTGCCAGCAGCCCCAGCGTAATTCACACAGATACGCAGTATTTT
TRBV7-6	.	.	TRBJ2-1	CASSLVHSSYNEQFF	TGTGCCAGCAGCTTAGTCCACAGCTCCTACAATGAGCAGTTCTTC
TRBV3-1/TRBV3-2	.	TRBD2	TRBJ2-1	CASSPRMGGGTHNEQFF	TGTGCCAGCAGCCCAAGAATGGGCGGGGGGACGCACAATGAGCAGTTCTTC
TRBV3-1/TRBV3-2	.	TRBD2	TRBJ2-7	CASSQANMGEGLEQYF	TGTGCCAGCAGCCAAGCGAACATGGGGGAGGGGCTCGAGCAGTACTTC
TRBV18	.	.	TRBJ2-1	CASSPPAGGAYNEQFF	TGTGCCAGCTCACCACCGGCGGGTGGGGCCTACAATGAGCAGTTCTTC
TRBV11-3	.	.	TRBJ2-1	CASSTQAASSYNEQFF	TGTGCCAGCAGCACCCAGGCGGCTAGCTCCTACAATGAGCAGTTCTTC
TRBV11-2	once	.	TRBJ2-7	CASSYKRISYEQYF	TGTGCCAGCAGCTATAAGCGGATTTCCTACGAGCAGTACTTC
TRBV5-1	.	TRBD2	TRBJ2-1	CASSLDRASGRAEQFF	TGCGCCAGCAGCTTGGATCGGGCTAGCGGGAGAGCAGAGCAGTTCTTC
TRBV11-2	.	.	TRBJ1-1	CASSLSGVANTEAFF	TGTGCCAGCAGCTTGTCCGGGGTGGCGAACACTGAAGCTTTCTTT
TRBV9	.	.	TRBJ2-3	CASSVVVESSTDTQYF	TGTGCCAGCAGCGTAGTCGTAGAGTCTAGCACAGATACGCAGTATTTT
TRBV18	once	TRBD1	TRBJ1-1	CASSPHQGAQTEAFF	TGTGCCAGCTCACCTCACCAGGGGGCGCAAACTGAAGCTTTCTTT
TRBV6-2/TRBV6-3	few	.	TRBJ2-2	CASSYSTWGGELFF	TGTGCCAGCAGTTACTCTACGTGGGGCGGGGAGCTGTTTTTT
TRBV5-4	once	.	TRBJ1-2	CASSSTTDLNYGYTF	TGTGCCAGCAGCTCGACGACAGACTTGAACTATGGCTACACCTTC
TRBV10-3	once	.	TRBJ2-7	CAISDPKGGIYEQYF	TGTGCCATCAGTGACCCTAAAGGGGGAATCTACGAGCAGTACTTC
TRBV6-5	.	.	TRBJ1-5	CASSSHNSNQPQHF	TGTGCCAGCAGCTCCCATAATAGCAATCAGCCCCAGCATTTT
TRBV6-1	few	.	TRBJ1-5	CASSEKGRQPQHF	TGTGCCAGCAGTGAGAAGGGTCGTCAGCCCCAGCATTTT
TRBV19	.	.	TRBJ1-6	CASSILGDVYNSPLHF	TGTGCCAGTAGTATTCTTGGGGATGTCTATAATTCACCCCTCCACTTT
TRBV4-2	.	.	TRBJ2-3	CASSQGDWKDTQYF	TGTGCCAGCAGCCAGGGGGACTGGAAAGATACGCAGTATTTT
TRBV13	.	TRBD1	TRBJ2-4	CASSLTQGDIQYF	TGTGCCAGCAGCCTAACACAGGGGGACATTCAGTACTTC